Listed below are T cell receptor beta chains from one sample, sequenced in a study of shared clonotypes between healthy human individuals. Generated by immunoSEQ multiplex PCR, the TCRdb table keeps only in-frame clones and is missing some. This table holds 2,500,000 or so clones, around 90% found once. Sequenced sample: naive CD4+ T cells sorted from blood. Receptor source: a man between 18 and 35 years old in good health. CDR3s include the opening cysteine and the closing phenylalanine or tryptophan. Each record gives: J gene, V gene, clone size, D gene, CDR3 DNA, CDR3 protein. The D gene is left open where the match is weak. Size is stated for part of the rows, as once, few or many counts, or as a class when the clone is expanded.

j_call: TRBJ2-2; v_call: TRBV6-1; clone_size: NA; d_call: NA; cdr3_nt: TGTGCCAGCAGACCTGTGACCGGGGAGCTGTTTTTT; cdr3_aa: CASRPVTGELFF
j_call: TRBJ1-1; v_call: TRBV2; clone_size: NA; d_call: TRBD1; cdr3_nt: TGTGCCAGCACCCAGACAGGGGGCGGGAACACTGAAGCTTTCTTT; cdr3_aa: CASTQTGGGNTEAFF
j_call: TRBJ1-3; v_call: TRBV10-3; clone_size: NA; d_call: NA; cdr3_nt: TGTGCCATCAGTGGTTCTGGAAACACCATATATTTT; cdr3_aa: CAISGSGNTIYF
j_call: TRBJ2-1; v_call: TRBV5-8; clone_size: NA; d_call: TRBD1; cdr3_nt: TGTGCCAGCAGCCAAAGGACAGGGTTTTTTAGGAAGCAGTTCTTC; cdr3_aa: CASSQRTGFFRKQFF
j_call: TRBJ1-1; v_call: TRBV18; clone_size: NA; d_call: NA; cdr3_nt: TGTGCCAGCTCAAAAACCGGGGCGGCTGAAGCTTTCTTT; cdr3_aa: CASSKTGAAEAFF
j_call: TRBJ1-5; v_call: TRBV5-4; clone_size: once; d_call: TRBD1; cdr3_nt: TGTGCCAGCACCCATTGGACAGGGCTCAATCAGCCCCAGCATTTT; cdr3_aa: CASTHWTGLNQPQHF
j_call: TRBJ2-7; v_call: TRBV19; clone_size: NA; d_call: NA; cdr3_nt: TGTGCCAGTAGCTTACTAGGGGGAGTAAGCGAGCAGTACTTC; cdr3_aa: CASSLLGGVSEQYF
j_call: TRBJ1-3; v_call: TRBV7-9; clone_size: NA; d_call: TRBD1; cdr3_nt: TGTGCCAGCACCGCGACAGGGAGAAACACCATATATTTT; cdr3_aa: CASTATGRNTIYF
j_call: TRBJ1-5; v_call: TRBV2; clone_size: NA; d_call: NA; cdr3_nt: TGTGCCAGCCTCTCCGAGGCAGGATACGGTCAGCCCCAGCATTTT; cdr3_aa: CASLSEAGYGQPQHF
j_call: TRBJ1-1; v_call: TRBV30; clone_size: NA; d_call: NA; cdr3_nt: TGTGCCTGGAGTTACAGGGTGGGGACTGAAGCTTTCTTT; cdr3_aa: CAWSYRVGTEAFF
j_call: TRBJ1-1; v_call: TRBV6-4; clone_size: NA; d_call: NA; cdr3_nt: TGTGCCAGCAGTGACGGGTACGGGATACGGGACACTGAAGCTTTCTTT; cdr3_aa: CASSDGYGIRDTEAFF
j_call: TRBJ2-2; v_call: TRBV30; clone_size: NA; d_call: NA; cdr3_nt: TGTGCCTGGGTGGGTTCGAACACCGGGGAGCTGTTTTTT; cdr3_aa: CAWVGSNTGELFF
j_call: TRBJ1-5; v_call: TRBV6-6; clone_size: NA; d_call: NA; cdr3_nt: TGTGCCAGCAACGCGGGGGGTGGCAATCAGCCCCAGCATTTT; cdr3_aa: CASNAGGGNQPQHF
j_call: TRBJ2-3; v_call: TRBV10-3; clone_size: NA; d_call: TRBD1; cdr3_nt: TGTGCCATGTCTACAGGGGGCCGGAACACAGATACGCAGTATTTT; cdr3_aa: CAMSTGGRNTDTQYF
j_call: TRBJ2-5; v_call: TRBV29-1; clone_size: NA; d_call: TRBD1; cdr3_nt: TGCAGCGTGGGACAGGGGATATGGGAGACCCAGTACTTC; cdr3_aa: CSVGQGIWETQYF
j_call: TRBJ2-3; v_call: TRBV7-2; clone_size: NA; d_call: NA; cdr3_nt: TGTGCCAGCAGCTTAGGTGGAACAGATACGCAGTATTTT; cdr3_aa: CASSLGGTDTQYF